Each of the 24 T cell receptor beta chains below was sequenced from the same sample in a study of blood T cell repertoires in COVID-19. The repertoire was sequenced with immunoSEQ multiplex PCR; TCRdb's copy has only in-frame clones and lacks some. The table includes approximately 79,000 clones, roughly 89% detected once. Sequencing was carried out using peripheral blood. The source is a man aged 60 to 69 with acute or convalescent COVID-19.

V and J are TRBV3-1 (or the pseudogene TRBV3-2) and TRBJ1-2; 10 nucleotides agree with TRBD1. V dropped 4 bases and J dropped 6; count of bases not matched to a gene: 5. This CDR3 spans 14 amino acids. Per germline, CDR1 LGHDT and CDR2 YNNKEL (reference sequence). The chain's CDR3 is CASSRRQGADGYTF. The DNA for the CDR3 is TGTGCCAGCAGCCGGCGACAGGGGGCAGATGGCTACACCTTC.

The gene calls are TRBV19 and TRBJ2-1; D ambiguous. The CDR3 has 14 residues. Between the trimmed V and J ends, which lost 3 bases and 8 bases, there was a span of 14 bases. CDR1 and CDR2 from the germline V gene are LNHDA and SQIVND (reference sequence). In DNA, the CDR3 is TGTGCCAGTAGTATGCAAAGAGAGGTTTATGAGCAGTTCTTC. Amino acids: CASSMQREVYEQFF.

The chain joins TRBV12-3 or TRBV12-4 to TRBJ2-2; 7 bases match TRBD2. CDR3 length: 12 amino acids. V trimming: 3 bases; J trimming: 14 bases; junction bases outside the gene matches: 6. CDR3 sequence reads: CASSLGGRQLFF. The DNA of the CDR3 is TGTGCCAGCAGTTTGGGCGGGAGACAACTGTTTTTT.

The chain links TRBV5-1 to TRBJ1-2; 10 nucleotides agree with TRBD1. The CDR3 consists of 16 residues. Germline lookup yields CDR1 SGHRS and CDR2 YFSETQ. V dropped 2 bases and J dropped 5; count of bases not matched to a gene: 9. The CDR3 sequence: CASSLGSTGGEYGYTF. CDR3 sequence (DNA): TGCGCCAGCAGCTTAGGTTCGACAGGGGGCGAGTATGGCTACACCTTC.

The chain combines TRBV27 with TRBJ1-5; no definite D call. Trimming removed 5 bases at V and 4 bases at J, with 15 bases between. The CDR3 runs to 15 residues. CDR1 and CDR2 (germline): MNHEY, SMNVEV (reference sequence). The CDR3 loop reads CASSQRRHGNQPQHF. The CDR3 DNA follows: TGTGCCAGCAGTCAACGCCGACACGGTAATCAGCCCCAGCATTTT.

The V call is TRBV13, the J call TRBJ2-1, with unresolved D. The CDR3 consists of 14 residues. The V end lost 1 base, the J end lost 13 bases, and 17 bases lay between the germline ends. Germline V gene sequence: CDR1 PRHDT, CDR2 FYEKMQ (reference sequence). The CDR3 region is CASSLVTVRGVQFF. The DNA of the CDR3 is TGTGCCAGCAGCTTAGTTACGGTTCGCGGAGTCCAGTTCTTC.

The V gene is TRBV4-1, the J gene TRBJ1-2, with 8 bases matching TRBD1. Germline lookup yields CDR1 MGHRA and CDR2 YSYEKL. The ends lost 0 bases at V and 8 bases at J; junction bases unmatched: 5. The CDR3 consists of 14 residues. CDR3 DNA sequence: TGCGCCAGCAGCCAAGATCCAGGGGGCTACGGCTACACCTTC. Its translation is CASSQDPGGYGYTF.

This chain uses TRBV11-3 with TRBJ2-3, with TRBD2 matching 11 bases. This CDR3 contains 18 residues. J was trimmed by 5 bases and V by 2 bases; bases with no gene match: 12. From germline, CDR1 is SGHNT and CDR2 YENEEA. The CDR3: CASSLRGVAGGLVDTQYF. The CDR3 DNA follows: TGTGCCAGCAGCTTACGAGGAGTAGCGGGGGGGCTGGTAGATACGCAGTATTTT.

This sequence joins TRBV10-3 and TRBJ1-3; unclear D gene. The CDR3 consists of 17 residues. Germline-derived CDR1 and CDR2 are ENHRY and SYGVKD. The V and J ends lost 7 bases and 3 bases respectively, with 22 bases between them. CDR3 sequence reads: CAITPTSTTLNGNTIYF. CDR3 sequence (DNA): TGTGCCATCACCCCAACATCGACTACATTGAATGGAAACACCATATATTTT.

This chain links TRBV6-5 with TRBJ2-1; D perhaps matches TRBD2 (5 bases). The CDR3 sequence is 15 residues long. Germline-derived CDR1 and CDR2 are MNHEY and SVGAGI. V was clipped by 9 bases and J by 0 bases, with 15 bases between them. CDR3 bases: TGTGCCAGATGCGGGTCCCGGAGCTCCTACAATGAGCAGTTCTTC. The encoded protein is CARCGSRSSYNEQFF.

V and J are TRBV5-1 and TRBJ2-1; D possibly corresponds to TRBD1 (5 bases). V shed 4 bases and J shed 5 bases, with 25 bases lying between them. Germline CDR1 reads SGHRS; CDR2 reads YFSETQ. The CDR3 covers 18 residues. The CDR3: CASSPMLKTPTENNEQFF. CDR3 in DNA: TGCGCCAGCAGCCCCATGCTCAAAACCCCGACAGAGAACAATGAGCAGTTCTTC.

The rearrangement uses TRBV19 and TRBJ2-2; D is unclear. The CDR3 spans 15 residues. Germline V gene lookup returns CDR1 LNHDA and CDR2 SQIVND (reference sequence). Deletions cut 4 bases from V and 2 bases from J, with 11 bases between. CDR3 nucleotide sequence: TGTGCCAGTAGTACGGCGGCCAGAAACACCGGGGAGCTGTTTTTT. Amino acid sequence: CASSTAARNTGELFF.

CDR3 protein: CASSEGQNPGNIQYF. CDR3 bases: TGTGCCAGCAGTGAAGGACAGAACCCAGGGAACATTCAGTACTTC. This chain uses TRBV6-1 with TRBJ2-4, with D possibly being TRBD1 (5 bases). V lost 1 base, J lost 7 bases, and 14 bases lay in between. CDR3 length: 15 amino acids. In germline, CDR1 is MNHNS, CDR2 SASEGT.

With respect to this clone: Mismatch with germline at one junction end may stem from a read error. The rearrangement joins TRBV30 to TRBJ2-1; D is uncertain. Per germline, CDR1 GTSNPN and CDR2 SVGIG (reference sequence). The CDR3 has 12 amino acids. The CDR3 nucleotides are TGTGCCTGGAGTGTACACCCTTTTTACACCGTCTTC. Translating it yields CAWSVHPFYTVF. The entire variable domain, with the rest obtained from reference TRBV30 and TRBJ2-1, is as follows: SQTIHQWPATLVQPVGSPLSLECTVEGTSNPNLYWYRQAAGRGLQLLFYSVGIGQISSEVPQNLSASRPQDRQFILSSKKLLLSDSGFYLCAWSVHPFYTVFGPGTRLTVL.

The chain uses TRBV6-6 and TRBJ2-5; D may be TRBD2 (5 bases). The CDR3 is 13 amino acids. Trimming stripped 7 bases from V and 2 bases from J, with 11 bases between. CDR1 is MNHNY and CDR2 is SVGAGI in the germline V gene (reference sequence). The chain's CDR3 is CASTRREQETQYF. The CDR3 bases are TGTGCCAGCACACGTAGGGAGCAAGAGACCCAGTACTTC.

The chain combines TRBV15 with TRBJ2-5; D is perhaps TRBD1 (5 bases). Looked up from germline, CDR1 is LNHNV and CDR2 is YYDKDF (reference sequence). There are 14 residues in the CDR3. Trimming left V 4 bases short and J 5 bases short, with 14 bases between. The CDR3 loop is CATSTRTTGETQYF. As DNA, the CDR3 is TGTGCCACCAGCACTCGGACAACTGGGGAGACCCAGTACTTC. The variable domain in full, completed from reference TRBV15 and TRBJ2-5, reads DAMVIQNPRYQVTQFGKPVTLSCSQTLNHNVMYWYQQKSSQAPKLLFHYYDKDFNNEADTPDNFQSRRPNTSFCFLDIRSPGLGDTAMYLCATSTRTTGETQYFGPGTRLLVL.

The chain uses TRBV6-5 and TRBJ2-3; possible D gene TRBD2, 6 bases. CDR1 MNHEY and CDR2 SVGAGI come from the germline V gene. The CDR3 covers 14 residues. V lost 9 bases, J lost 0 bases, and 13 bases lay in between. The CDR3 sequence is CASTGGPSTDTQYF. CDR3 DNA sequence: TGTGCCAGTACCGGGGGACCCAGCACAGATACGCAGTATTTT.

The CDR3 reads CATAGGSAGVRETQYF. CDR3 DNA: TGTGCCACCGCGGGAGGGTCTGCGGGAGTGAGGGAGACCCAGTACTTC. This chain uses TRBV10-3 with TRBJ2-5, with 9 bases identical to TRBD2. The V gene's germline CDR1 is ENHRY and CDR2 SYGVKD. The CDR3 is 16 amino acids. V was clipped by 10 bases and J by 5 bases; unmatched bases: 17.

This clone has more than one count but fewer than ten. The chain recombines TRBV11-2 with TRBJ2-7; possible D gene TRBD1, 6 bases. The V gene lost 5 bases and the J gene lost 4 bases, with 12 bases spanning the gap. Per germline, CDR1 SGHAT and CDR2 FQNNGV. The CDR3 extends over 13 amino acids. This chain's CDR3 is CASSGTGSYEQYF. As DNA, the CDR3 is TGTGCCAGCAGCGGAACAGGGTCATACGAGCAGTACTTC. Together with reference TRBV11-2 and TRBJ2-7, the CDR3 gives the full variable domain: EAGVAQSPRYKIIEKRQSVAFWCNPISGHATLYWYQQILGQGPKLLIQFQNNGVVDDSQLPKDRFSAERLKGVDSTLKIQPAKLEDSAVYLCASSGTGSYEQYFGPGTRLTVT.

The chain joins TRBV27 to TRBJ2-7; TRBD1 is a possible D gene (5 bases). V was cut by 8 bases and J by 2 bases, with 7 bases left in between. The CDR3 runs 11 residues. CDR1 and CDR2 (germline): MNHEY, SMNVEV (reference sequence). Written as DNA, the CDR3 is TGTGCCAGCGGACACGCCTACGAGCAGTACTTC. This codes for CASGHAYEQYF.

This chain connects TRBV2 to TRBJ2-7; 8 bases line up with TRBD1. V trimming: 2 bases; J trimming: 6 bases; junction bases outside the gene matches: 9. The germline V gene encodes CDR1 SNHLY and CDR2 FYNNEI. The CDR3 contains 15 residues. The CDR3 nucleotides read TGTGCCAGCAGTGAATTACAGGGGGTACGTATCGAGCAGTACTTC. Amino acids: CASSELQGVRIEQYF. Looking up the rest from reference TRBV2 and TRBJ2-7 gives the full variable domain: EPEVTQTPSHQVTQMGQEVILRCVPISNHLYFYWYRQILGQKVEFLVSFYNNEISEKSEIFDDQFSVERPDGSNFTLKIRSTKLEDSAMYFCASSELQGVRIEQYFGPGTRLTVT.

The V call is TRBV3-1 (or the pseudogene TRBV3-2), the J call TRBJ1-5; D possibly corresponds to TRBD1 (5 bases). CDR1 and CDR2 from the germline V gene are LGHDT and YNNKEL (reference sequence). The CDR3 spans 16 residues. Trimming removed 1 base from V and 0 bases from J, with 10 bases in between. CDR3 in amino acids: CASSQALGVSNQPQHF. CDR3 DNA sequence: TGTGCCAGCAGCCAAGCATTAGGGGTTAGCAATCAGCCCCAGCATTTT.

The chain recombines TRBV10-2 with TRBJ2-7; maybe TRBD2 (6 bases). V was trimmed by 7 bases and J by 0 bases, leaving 10 bases between them. Germline V gene sequence: CDR1 WSHSY, CDR2 SAAADI. The CDR3 runs 13 residues. The CDR3 nucleotides read TGCGCCAGCAAGGAGGGCGGCTCCTACGAGCAGTACTTC. Protein sequence: CASKEGGSYEQYF.

This chain joins TRBV7-3 and TRBJ2-2; D not resolved. CDR1 and CDR2 (germline): SGHTA, FQGTGA. The CDR3 covers 17 residues. Trimming stripped 4 bases from V and 5 bases from J, with 20 bases between. Written as DNA, the CDR3 is TGTGCCAGCAGCTCCATCCGTCTGGAACCAGGTACCGGGGAGCTGTTTTTT. Its protein is CASSSIRLEPGTGELFF.